This passage covers 26 T cell receptor beta chains from one sample sequenced in a study of blood T cell repertoires in COVID-19. The protocol was immunoSEQ multiplex PCR, while the TCRdb copy is restricted to in-frame clones and leaves out a portion. The table records 150,000 to 170,000 clones, about 83% of them present only once. The specimen was peripheral blood. These receptors all stem from a woman aged 55 to 70 with COVID-19, enrolled during active disease.

This chain uses TRBV11-3 with TRBJ1-6, with 7 bases matching TRBD1. Germline loops: CDR1 SGHNT, CDR2 YENEEA. J was trimmed by 6 bases and V by 1 base; bases with no gene match: 6. CDR3 length equals 16 residues. CDR3 sequence reads: CASSLAGQGGNSPLHF. The CDR3 DNA follows: TGTGCCAGCAGCTTAGCAGGGCAGGGGGGTAATTCACCCCTCCACTTT.

This chain connects TRBV7-9 to TRBJ1-3; D might be TRBD1 (6 bases). V lost 6 bases to trimming and J lost 2 bases, with 11 bases between them. Germline V gene lookup returns CDR1 SEHNR and CDR2 FQNEAQ (reference sequence). The CDR3 loop spans 14 amino acids. The CDR3 sequence is CASSTNRAGNTIYF. The CDR3 DNA follows: TGTGCCAGCAGTACCAACAGGGCTGGAAACACCATATATTTT.

CDR3 coding DNA: TGTGCTAGTGGACCCGCGGAGACCCAGTACTTC. Its translation: CASGPAETQYF. The J gene is TRBJ2-5, the V gene TRBV12-5, with D unresolved. V lost 6 bases and J 5 bases, leaving 7 bases between the germline ends. The CDR3 is made up of 11 amino acids. The V gene's germline CDR1 is LGHNT and CDR2 FRNRAP.

V and J are TRBV6-5 and TRBJ1-2; no clear D gene. Between the trimmed V and J ends, which lost 5 bases and 1 base, there was a span of 8 bases. From germline, CDR1 is MNHEY and CDR2 SVGAGI. The CDR3 contains 13 residues. The CDR3 sequence is CASSQTFNYGYTF. For the CDR3, the DNA is TGTGCCAGCAGTCAGACATTTAACTATGGCTACACCTTC.

The chain is built from TRBV7-6 and TRBJ1-6; 7 positions match TRBD1. The V and J ends lost 5 bases and 0 bases, in that order; junction bases with no gene match: 4. This CDR3 is 16 amino acids long. The germline gives CDR1 SGHVS, CDR2 FNYEAQ. Here the CDR3 DNA reads TGTGCCAGCAGCCTGGGACAGAGCTCCTATAATTCACCCCTCCACTTT. This sequence encodes CASSLGQSSYNSPLHF.

Details on this clone: The sample contains more than one DNA sequence encoding this CDR3. V and J are TRBV10-1 and TRBJ2-1, with a possible D match to TRBD2 (6 bases). Germline V gives CDR1 WNHNN, CDR2 SYGVQD (reference sequence). The germline V and J ends were trimmed by 6 bases and 0 bases, with 9 bases remaining between them. This CDR3 is built from 14 residues. CDR3 DNA: TGCGCCAGCAGCGCGGGAAGCTCCTACAATGAGCAGTTCTTC. Amino acid sequence: CASSAGSSYNEQFF.

The J gene is TRBJ1-1, the V gene TRBV24-1; a weak D match, TRBD1 (6 bases). CDR3 size: 13 residues. Trimming took 0 bases from V and 8 from J, leaving 9 bases between them. Per germline, CDR1 KGHDR and CDR2 SFDVKD. CDR3 DNA sequence: TGTGCCACCAGTGATTTGATACAGGGAGAAGCTTTCTTT. Residues: CATSDLIQGEAFF.

This clone was counted only a few times. V gene TRBV30 combines with J gene TRBJ1-6; 8 nucleotides line up with TRBD1. With 6 bases clipped from V and 7 bases from J, the junction kept 11 bases outside the gene matches. CDR3 length: 15 residues. Germline CDR1 GTSNPN, CDR2 SVGIG (reference sequence). In DNA, the CDR3 is TGTGCCTGTTTAAAGCCCGGGACAGGAAATTCACCCCTCCACTTT. Its protein product is CACLKPGTGNSPLHF.

CDR3 protein: CATSSSKRGGNTEAFF. CDR3 nucleotides: TGTGCCACCAGTTCCTCGAAAAGGGGGGGGAACACTGAAGCTTTCTTT. The chain couples TRBV24-1 to TRBJ1-1; tentative D call: TRBD1 (6 bases). The CDR3 extends over 16 amino acids. V was pared by 6 bases and J by 1 base, with 17 bases between. Germline CDR1 reads KGHDR; CDR2 reads SFDVKD.

The chain combines TRBV19 with TRBJ1-2; D gene uncertain. The germline V and J ends were trimmed by 2 bases and 0 bases, with 16 bases remaining between them. This CDR3 has 17 amino acids. Germline V gives CDR1 LNHDA, CDR2 SQIVND (reference sequence). The CDR3 protein is CASSISADYSTNYGYTF. In DNA, the CDR3 is TGTGCCAGTAGTATATCGGCGGACTATTCTACTAACTATGGCTACACCTTC.

This clone was picked up one time. This rearrangement joins TRBV6-1 to TRBJ2-7, with D unclear. Looked up from germline, CDR1 is MNHNS and CDR2 is SASEGT. The CDR3 is made up of 14 amino acids. The V gene lost 1 base and the J gene lost 2 bases, with 9 bases spanning the gap. CDR3 bases: TGTGCCAGCAGTGAAGGAGGAGCTCCCTACGAGCAGTACGTC. Translating gives CASSEGGAPYEQYV.

The chain uses TRBV4-1 and TRBJ1-5; possible D gene TRBD1, 5 bases. The CDR3 is 17 amino acids. Germline CDR1 reads MGHRA; CDR2 reads YSYEKL. V was trimmed by 4 bases and J by 1 base, leaving 17 bases between them. The CDR3 reads CASSLFVGAGSNQPQHF. In DNA, the CDR3 is TGCGCCAGCAGCCTGTTTGTAGGGGCGGGAAGCAATCAGCCCCAGCATTTT.

V is TRBV6-5 and J is TRBJ1-1; 7 nucleotides agree with TRBD1. Per germline, CDR1 MNHEY and CDR2 SVGAGI. With 4 bases clipped from V and 9 bases from J, the junction kept 5 bases outside the gene matches. CDR3 length: 12 amino acids. The CDR3 sequence is CASSSSGGQAFF. CDR3 DNA sequence: TGTGCCAGCAGTTCTTCAGGGGGTCAAGCTTTCTTT.

For this clone: Relative to the germline gene, one junction end is altered; a read error may explain this. The V gene is TRBV5-1, the J gene TRBJ1-2, with D possibly being TRBD1 (6 bases). Germline CDR1 is SGHRS and CDR2 is YFSETQ. This CDR3 has 16 residues. The CDR3 DNA sequence: TGCGCCAGCAGCTTTTCAATTACAGGGCCTAATTATGGCTACACCTTC. It encodes CASSFSITGPNYGYTF.

V is TRBV21-1 and J is TRBJ1-1. TRBV21-1 is described as a pseudogene. This CDR3 has 16 amino acids. The CDR3 loop is CASSKGEVTLNTEAFF. The DNA for the CDR3 is TGTGCCAGCAGCAAAGGGGAGGTCACCTTGAACACTGAAGCTTTCTTT.

The rearrangement links TRBV5-1 to TRBJ1-5, with 9 positions matching TRBD1. This CDR3 has 15 residues. The germline V gene encodes CDR1 SGHRS and CDR2 YFSETQ. V shed 4 bases and J 0 bases; nucleotides not matched to a gene: 2. For the CDR3, the DNA is TGCGCCAGCAGCAGGACAGGGGATAGCAATCAGCCCCAGCATTTT. The encoded protein is CASSRTGDSNQPQHF.

A few counts support this clone. This rearrangement joins TRBV19 to TRBJ1-2, with D tentatively TRBD1 (5 bases). Deletions cut 6 bases from V and 4 bases from J, with 15 bases between. Germline assignment: CDR1 LNHDA and CDR2 SQIVND (reference sequence). The CDR3 is made up of 14 amino acids. The CDR3 DNA reads TGTGCCAGTAGGCCTCGGGGGGAGCTCTATGGCTACACCTTC. Amino acids: CASRPRGELYGYTF.

This chain uses TRBV12-3 or TRBV12-4 with TRBJ1-4; D call uncertain. Deletions cut 4 bases from V and 12 bases from J, with 15 bases between. The CDR3 has 13 amino acids. CDR3 region: CASSSGLYGELFF. The CDR3, as DNA: TGTGCCAGCAGTTCGGGGTTATATGGGGAACTGTTTTTT.

The chain uses TRBV6-6 and TRBJ1-1; D may be TRBD1 (6 bases). Germline V gene sequence: CDR1 MNHNY, CDR2 SVGAGI (reference sequence). This CDR3 contains 14 residues. V was cut by 2 bases and J by 2 bases, with 9 bases left in between. CDR3 nucleotides: TGTGCCAGCAGTTACATGGGGGCAAACACTGAAGCTTTCTTT. Translating gives CASSYMGANTEAFF.

CDR3 sequence: CASSFLGGEAFF. The CDR3 DNA reads as TGTGCCAGCAGCTTTTTAGGCGGGGAAGCTTTCTTT. The chain carries TRBV7-3 and TRBJ1-1, with D hard to call. Looked up from germline, CDR1 is SGHTA and CDR2 is FQGTGA. Trimming shortened V by 3 bases and J by 8 bases, and 10 bases separated the two germline ends. This CDR3 spans 12 amino acids. Looking up the rest from reference TRBV7-3 and TRBJ1-1 gives the full variable domain: GAGVSQTPSNKVTEKGKYVELRCDPISGHTALYWYRQSLGQGPEFLIYFQGTGAADDSGLPNDRFFAVRPEGSVSTLKIQRTERGDSAVYLCASSFLGGEAFFGQGTRLTVV.

V is TRBV9 and J is TRBJ2-7, with D uncertain. Trimming removed 1 base at V and 6 bases at J, with 11 bases between. This CDR3 spans 13 amino acids. The germline gives CDR1 SGDLS, CDR2 YYNGEE. As DNA, the CDR3 is TGTGCCAGCAGCGTAACCCCCGTCGGCGAGCAGTACTTC. This codes for CASSVTPVGEQYF.

The rearrangement uses TRBV9 and TRBJ2-1, with 8 bases aligning to TRBD1. Germline V gene data show CDR1 as SGDLS and CDR2 as YYNGEE. The CDR3 consists of 14 residues. J was trimmed by 3 bases and V by 4 bases; bases with no gene match: 3. The CDR3 reads CASSLDRGYNEQFF. The DNA for the CDR3 is TGTGCCAGCAGCCTCGACAGGGGCTACAATGAGCAGTTCTTC.

This CDR3 is CASSQGTGRLIYEQYF. The CDR3 coding sequence is TGTGCCAGCAGCCAAGGGACAGGGCGACTGATTTACGAGCAGTACTTC. The chain employs TRBV11-2 and TRBJ2-7, with TRBD1 matching 9 bases. The CDR3 has 16 residues. Germline assignment: CDR1 SGHAT and CDR2 FQNNGV. V shed 5 bases, J shed 4 bases, and the junction held 12 bases outside the gene matches.

The chain combines TRBV7-9 with TRBJ1-2; TRBD1 might be the D (6 bases). This CDR3 is built from 15 residues. V lost 10 bases, J lost 2 bases, and 20 bases lay in between. Germline lookup yields CDR1 SEHNR and CDR2 FQNEAQ (reference sequence). The CDR3 coding sequence is TGTGCCACCCCCGGGACACCCGGTCTGAACTATGGCTACACCTTC. Its protein is CATPGTPGLNYGYTF.

CDR3 residues: CASSLAPGETQYF. The CDR3 DNA follows: TGTGCCAGCAGTTTAGCCCCAGGGGAGACCCAGTACTTC. The chain employs TRBV12-3 or TRBV12-4 and TRBJ2-5; a possible D gene is TRBD1 (5 bases). The CDR3 extends over 13 amino acids. V shed 0 bases and J shed 5 bases, with 7 bases lying between them.

As concerns this clone: A much larger clone differs by one base, so this may be a read error. The chain has TRBV5-1 and TRBJ2-2; 9 positions match TRBD2. From germline, CDR1 is SGHRS and CDR2 YFSETQ. The ends lost 2 bases at V and 5 bases at J; junction bases unmatched: 7. The CDR3 is made up of 16 amino acids. The CDR3 loop reads CASSFDSGGGTGELFF. The CDR3 DNA sequence: TGCGCCAGCAGCTTTGATAGCGGGGGCGGTACCGGGGAGCTGTTTTTT. Together with reference TRBV5-1 and TRBJ2-2, the CDR3 gives the full variable domain: KAGVTQTPRYLIKTRGQQVTLSCSPISGHRSVSWYQQTPGQGLQFLFEYFSETQRNKGNFPGRFSGRQFSNSRSEMNVSTLELGDSALYLCASSFDSGGGTGELFFGEGSRLTVL.